Presented here are 26 T cell receptor beta chains from one specimen sequenced in a study of shared clonotypes between healthy human individuals (dated by TCRdb to the early 2020s). Library preparation employed the immunoSEQ multiplex PCR assay. TCRdb re-hosts the immuneACCESS table, in-frame sequences only. Its copies lack some clones; in the studies checked, an unresolved V gene accounts for under half of them, and the cause for the rest is not known. Here the sample has more than 2 million clones; 85% to 95% occur a single time. The top ten clonotypes cover 0.13% of the sample. Sequencing used naive CD4+ T cells sorted from blood. The cell subset or site label corresponds to: CD45RA+ positively selected. Every receptor here comes from a man between 18 and 29 years old in good health.

The J gene is TRBJ1-1, the V gene TRBV6-6; unclear D gene. V was trimmed by 2 bases and J by 3 bases, leaving 10 bases between them. CDR3 size: 14 residues. The germline V gene has CDR1 MNHNY and CDR2 SVGAGI (reference sequence). CDR3 sequence (DNA): TGTGCCAGCAGTTACGGACTTAAGGACACTGAAGCTTTCTTT. It codes for CASSYGLKDTEAFF.

The table lists this clone with a count of one. The chain links TRBV5-1 to TRBJ2-5, with D perhaps assigned TRBD1 or TRBD2 (5 bases each). This CDR3 region has 14 residues. The V gene lost 3 bases and the J gene lost 2 bases, with 11 bases spanning the gap. Germline-derived CDR1 and CDR2 are SGHRS and YFSETQ. CDR3 in DNA: TGCGCCAGCAGCTCGGGACGGAATCAAGAGACCCAGTACTTC. Its protein product is CASSSGRNQETQYF.

This chain links TRBV9 with TRBJ2-3; 11 positions match TRBD2. CDR3 size: 15 residues. Unmatched junction bases numbered 5, after V lost 2 bases and J lost 6 bases. CDR1 is SGDLS, CDR2 YYNGEE, per germline. CDR3 nucleotide sequence: TGTGCCAGCAGCGTCGGGGGACTAGCGGTGGATACGCAGTATTTT. Translation: CASSVGGLAVDTQYF.

The rearrangement uses TRBV6-1 and TRBJ1-4, with D possibly being TRBD1 (5 bases). The V end was cut by 2 bases, the J end by 8 bases, with 15 bases between. There are 15 residues in the CDR3. Germline CDR1 is MNHNS and CDR2 is SASEGT. The CDR3 protein is CASSENSAGSEKLFF. CDR3 nucleotides: TGTGCCAGCAGTGAAAATTCGGCAGGGTCCGAAAAACTGTTTTTT.

V is TRBV5-1 and J is TRBJ1-1; D remains ambiguous. The germline CDR1 and CDR2 sequences are SGHRS and YFSETQ. The V end lost 0 bases, the J end lost 1 base, and 10 bases lay between the germline ends. The CDR3 consists of 15 residues. CDR3 residues: CASSLEVTSNTEAFF. CDR3 in DNA: TGCGCCAGCAGCTTGGAGGTCACTTCGAACACTGAAGCTTTCTTT.

This chain connects TRBV4-1 to TRBJ1-3; D unclear. The CDR3 extends over 15 amino acids. Germline V gives CDR1 MGHRA, CDR2 YSYEKL. The V end was cut by 4 bases, the J end by 0 bases, with 10 bases between. CDR3 coding DNA: TGCGCCAGCAGCCCCCTGACAAGCTCTGGAAACACCATATATTTT. Its protein product is CASSPLTSSGNTIYF.

The rearrangement uses TRBV28 and TRBJ2-1; TRBD1 matches at 12 bases. CDR1 is MDHEN, CDR2 SYDVKM, per germline. J lost 4 bases, V lost 3 bases, and 1 base had no gene match. The CDR3 is 15 amino acids. The CDR3 sequence is CASSLGQGAYNEQFF. Here the CDR3 DNA reads TGTGCCAGCAGTTTGGGACAGGGGGCTTACAATGAGCAGTTCTTC. Full variable domain (remainder filled in from reference TRBV28 and TRBJ2-1): DVKVTQSSRYLVKRTGEKVFLECVQDMDHENMFWYRQDPGLGLRLIYFSYDVKMKEKGDIPEGYSVSREKKERFSLILESASTNQTSMYLCASSLGQGAYNEQFFGPGTRLTVL.

The chain has TRBV7-2 and TRBJ2-1, with 12 bases fitting TRBD1. CDR1 and CDR2 (germline): SGHTA, FQGNSA. The ends lost 3 bases at V and 8 bases at J; junction bases unmatched: 2. This CDR3 spans 14 amino acids. Written as DNA, the CDR3 is TGTGCCAGCAGCTTGGGACAGGGGGCGTATGAGCAGTTCTTC. It yields the protein CASSLGQGAYEQFF.

The genes are TRBV4-1 and TRBJ1-3; no clear D gene. From germline, CDR1 is MGHRA and CDR2 YSYEKL. This CDR3 region has 15 residues. Between the trimmed V and J ends, which lost 3 bases and 4 bases, there was a span of 13 bases. CDR3: CASSQGEKAGNTIYF. In DNA, the CDR3 is TGCGCCAGCAGCCAGGGCGAGAAAGCCGGAAACACCATATATTTT.

The J gene is TRBJ2-1, the V gene TRBV7-6; TRBD2 matches at 7 bases. J gave up 1 base and V 1 base, and 7 bases lay outside the gene matches. The germline V gene has CDR1 SGHVS and CDR2 FNYEAQ. This CDR3 region has 17 residues. CDR3 protein: CASSLGPAGDSYNEQFF. DNA for the CDR3: TGTGCCAGCAGCTTAGGGCCCGCGGGAGATTCCTACAATGAGCAGTTCTTC.

The gene calls are TRBV9 and TRBJ1-6; no definite D call. V lost 0 bases and J 5 bases, leaving 12 bases between the germline ends. The CDR3 covers 16 residues. Per the germline V gene, CDR1 is SGDLS and CDR2 is YYNGEE. The CDR3 loop reads CASSVATPADNSPLHF. CDR3 DNA sequence: TGTGCCAGCAGCGTAGCTACTCCGGCAGATAATTCACCCCTCCACTTT.

The rearrangement uses TRBV10-1 and TRBJ2-3; no reliable D call. Germline V CDR1 and CDR2: WNHNN, SYGVQD (reference sequence). V was pared by 5 bases and J by 0 bases, with 6 bases between. The length of the CDR3 is 13 residues. Here the CDR3 DNA reads TGCGCCAGCAGTTTTGGCAGCACAGATACGCAGTATTTT. The encoded protein is CASSFGSTDTQYF.

CDR3 DNA: TGTGCCAGCAGCTCTCGGGGACAGTTAACTAACTATGGCTACACCTTC. Translation: CASSSRGQLTNYGYTF. This chain connects TRBV5-6 to TRBJ1-2, with 7 positions matching TRBD1. J lost 0 bases, V lost 3 bases, and 8 bases had no gene match. Germline V gene sequence: CDR1 SGHDT, CDR2 YYEEEE. This CDR3 comprises 16 residues.

V gene TRBV6-6 combines with J gene TRBJ2-7; no reliable D call. Trimming pared 5 bases from V and 6 bases from J, leaving 14 bases between. Germline V gene lookup returns CDR1 MNHNY and CDR2 SVGAGI (reference sequence). This CDR3 has 13 amino acids. The CDR3 is CASSTPHKFEQYF. The CDR3 DNA reads TGTGCCAGCAGTACACCGCACAAGTTCGAGCAGTACTTC.

The rearrangement joins TRBV6-5 to TRBJ2-7; the match to TRBD2 covers 10 bases. CDR3 size: 15 residues. After removal of 2 bases from V and 7 bases from J, the junction contained 8 bases not matched to a gene. Per the germline V gene, CDR1 is MNHEY and CDR2 is SVGAGI. The CDR3 DNA is TGTGCCAGCAGTTACAAGGCTAGCGGGGGCCTGGAGCAGTACTTC. Protein: CASSYKASGGLEQYF.

This clone was counted at least ten times. This chain links TRBV5-1 with TRBJ1-1; 11 bases line up with TRBD1. The CDR3 runs 14 residues. Germline CDR1 and CDR2: SGHRS and YFSETQ. V lost 4 bases, J lost 4 bases, and 3 bases stayed unmatched. CDR3 DNA: TGCGCCAGCAGCCGGGACAGGGGGACCACTGAAGCTTTCTTT. Amino acids: CASSRDRGTTEAFF.

This chain connects TRBV13 to TRBJ1-3, with 7 bases fitting TRBD1. Trimming removed 5 bases from V and 0 bases from J; junction bases left unmatched: 7. CDR1 is PRHDT and CDR2 is FYEKMQ in the germline V gene (reference sequence). The CDR3 has 16 amino acids. CDR3 sequence: CASSVTGVISGNTIYF. CDR3 nucleotide sequence: TGTGCCAGCAGCGTAACAGGGGTCATCTCTGGAAACACCATATATTTT.

As concerns this clone: Other DNA sequences within the sample encode an identical CDR3. This chain joins TRBV5-1 and TRBJ2-5; 8 bases align to TRBD1. The V gene end was trimmed by 2 bases and the J gene end by 5 bases; junction bases not matched to a gene: 2. The CDR3 has 13 amino acids. Germline V gene sequence: CDR1 SGHRS, CDR2 YFSETQ. CDR3 protein: CASSLQGGETQYF. The CDR3 DNA reads TGCGCCAGCAGCTTACAGGGGGGCGAGACCCAGTACTTC.

This chain joins TRBV30 and TRBJ2-5, with D perhaps matching TRBD2 (6 bases). V was clipped by 6 bases and J by 3 bases, with 11 bases between them. The CDR3 runs 12 residues. The germline V gene encodes CDR1 GTSNPN and CDR2 SVGIG (reference sequence). The CDR3 region has the DNA TGTGCCTGTGGTCGGGGGAAAGAGACCCAGTACTTC. Protein product: CACGRGKETQYF.

J is TRBJ2-5 and V is TRBV6-1; D is possibly TRBD2 (5 bases). Trimming shortened V by 1 base and J by 7 bases, and 16 bases separated the two germline ends. Germline loops: CDR1 MNHNS, CDR2 SASEGT. The CDR3 contains 15 residues. The CDR3 region has the DNA TGTGCCAGCAGTGAAGGGAATTGGGTTGGAGGGACCCAGTACTTC. It codes for CASSEGNWVGGTQYF.

This chain connects TRBV10-3 to TRBJ2-3, with TRBD1 as a possible D gene (6 bases). V was shortened by 9 bases and J by 3 bases, with 13 bases between the two germline ends. Germline CDR1 reads ENHRY; CDR2 reads SYGVKD. This CDR3 region has 13 residues. DNA of the CDR3: TGTGCCATGGCAGGGGCAGGAACAGATACGCAGTATTTT. Protein product: CAMAGAGTDTQYF.

The chain links TRBV7-3 to TRBJ1-1; D remains ambiguous. The CDR3 has 13 residues. Looked up from germline, CDR1 is SGHTA and CDR2 is FQGTGA. V lost 4 bases to trimming and J lost 0 bases, with 6 bases between them. CDR3 region: CASSSTVNTEAFF. The CDR3 DNA reads as TGTGCCAGCAGCTCGACGGTGAACACTGAAGCTTTCTTT.

The chain carries TRBV6-4 and TRBJ1-2, with 10 bases identical to TRBD1. CDR3 length: 13 amino acids. Germline trimming cut 6 bases from V and 8 bases from J; bases unmatched to any gene: 6. Looked up from germline, CDR1 is MRHNA and CDR2 is SNTAGT. CDR3 sequence (DNA): TGTGCCAGCAGCAGGGACAGGGGAGGAGGCTACACCTTC. Translating it yields CASSRDRGGGYTF.

The chain uses TRBV18 and TRBJ1-4; TRBD1 is a possible D gene (5 bases). The CDR3 runs 17 residues. Germline CDR1 and CDR2: KGHSH and LQKENI. Trimming took 2 bases from V and 2 from J, leaving 15 bases between them. The CDR3 DNA sequence: TGTGCCAGCTCACCAACGACAGCGAGTTCCACTAATGAAAAACTGTTTTTT. Protein: CASSPTTASSTNEKLFF.

Comments on this clone: Other DNA sequences from this sample encode an identical CDR3 as well. The rearrangement links TRBV6-1 to TRBJ2-7; 8 bases align to TRBD1. The germline V gene encodes CDR1 MNHNS and CDR2 SASEGT. Trimming at V came to 3 bases and at J to 3 bases, leaving 4 bases not matched to a gene. This CDR3 is built from 14 residues. CDR3 sequence reads: CASSEGRGHYEQYF. The DNA for the CDR3 is TGTGCCAGCAGTGAGGGCAGGGGGCACTACGAGCAGTACTTC.

This clone was detected once. This chain uses TRBV14 with TRBJ2-2; possibly TRBD1 for D (5 bases). The CDR3 totals 13 residues. Germline CDR1 SGHDN, CDR2 FVKESK. Between the trimmed V and J ends, which lost 4 bases and 5 bases, there was a span of 8 bases. CDR3 in amino acids: CASSPRVTGELFF. The CDR3 nucleotides are TGTGCCAGCAGCCCCAGGGTTACCGGGGAGCTGTTTTTT.